In its sample, the clone carrying this TCR beta chain was seen many times. The antigen is not known. This sample stems from a study of neurological immune-mediated disorders. General study results and limits: While HTLV-1-associated myelopathy showed the greatest TCR clonal expansion, multiple sclerosis showed the least, falling below healthy controls.

Trimming cost V 4 bases and J 6 bases; bases outside gene matches: 7. This CDR3 is built from 15 residues. Per germline, CDR1 SGHRS and CDR2 YFSETQ. The unsorted libraries originated from 2 million PBMCs that had been stored at -80 C. The cDNA came from 5'RACE, which used 10-nucleotide random UMIs. In every sequencing run, more than 180 million TCR-beta sequences were generated from 15-18 subjects. TCRdb re-derived calls from the 5' RACE reads in MiXCR, one entry per CDR3 protein. The sample shows approximately 50,000 distinct CDR3 sequences, 10% of them seen only once. V usage is TRBV5-1 and J usage is TRBJ2-2, with TRBD1 identical over 9 bases. Material for sequencing was PBMCs. The TCR comes from a man in his sixties or seventies with HTLV-1-associated myelopathy (HAM/TSP). The CDR3 loop reads CASSKGDRDAGELFF. The CDR3 DNA reads as TGCGCCAGCAGCAAAGGGGACAGGGACGCCGGGGAGCTGTTTTTT. Combining the CDR3 with reference TRBV5-1 and TRBJ2-2 gives the whole variable domain KAGVTQTPRYLIKTRGQQVTLSCSPISGHRSVSWYQQTPGQGLQFLFEYFSETQRNKGNFPGRFSGRQFSNSRSEMNVSTLELGDSALYLCASSKGDRDAGELFFGEGSRLTVL.